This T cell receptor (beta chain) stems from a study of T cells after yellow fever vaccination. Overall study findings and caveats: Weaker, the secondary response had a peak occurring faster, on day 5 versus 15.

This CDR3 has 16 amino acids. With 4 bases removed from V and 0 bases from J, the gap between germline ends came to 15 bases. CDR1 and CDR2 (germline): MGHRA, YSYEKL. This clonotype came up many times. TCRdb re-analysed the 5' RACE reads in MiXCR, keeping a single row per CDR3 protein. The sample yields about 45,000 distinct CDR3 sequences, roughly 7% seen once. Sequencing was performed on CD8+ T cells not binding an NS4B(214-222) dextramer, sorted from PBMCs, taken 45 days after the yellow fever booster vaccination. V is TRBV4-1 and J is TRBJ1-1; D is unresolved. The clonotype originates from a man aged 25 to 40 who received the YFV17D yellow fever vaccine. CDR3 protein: CASSPSLAGVNTEAFF. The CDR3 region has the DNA TGCGCCAGCAGCCCCTCCCTGGCAGGAGTGAACACTGAAGCTTTCTTT.